These 8 T cell receptor beta chains were all obtained from the same sample, sequenced in a study of response to subunit inactivated influenza vaccine listed by TCRdb under 2018. Libraries were made using RT-PCR. Sequencer: Illumina HiSeq 2500. The public reads were run again by TCRdb, first through fastp at Q25 and then through MiXCR, and only productive beta chains were kept. Here each entry gathers all rows of one CDR3 protein and keeps the most common genes and DNA. Counted in this sample were 250,000 to 350,000 distinct CDR3 sequences; roughly 20% of them appeared once. Together, the top ten hold about 9.3% of the sample. The starting material was PBMCs from blood, obtained less than 22 months after vaccination. The receptors derive from a man aged 45 to 70 who received an inactivated influenza vaccine. Donor details come from another sample of the same person, matched by shared clones.

This clonotype was counted a few times. This chain joins TRBV6-5 and TRBJ1-5; 9 nucleotides match TRBD1. Trimming removed 4 bases from V and 10 bases from J; junction bases left unmatched: 8. In germline, CDR1 is MNHEY, CDR2 SVGAGI. This CDR3 comprises 14 residues. CDR3 sequence (DNA): TGTGCCAGCAGTTCGACAGGGGGTCTTTCACCCCAGCATTTT. Residues: CASSSTGGLSPQHF.

This clonotype was found many times. The chain is built from TRBV6-1 and TRBJ1-6; unclear D gene. V lost 6 bases and J lost 7, with 19 bases in between. Germline values: CDR1 MNHNS, CDR2 SASEGT. The CDR3 consists of 16 residues. CDR3 sequence reads: CASRTTVLIWNSPLHF. DNA for the CDR3: TGTGCCAGCAGAACTACCGTCTTGATATGGAATTCACCCCTCCACTTT.

This clonotype has more than one count but fewer than ten. The genes are TRBV20-1 and TRBJ2-1; TRBD2 agrees at 11 bases. J lost 6 bases, V lost 1 base, and 2 bases had no gene match. The CDR3 is 14 residues long. Germline V gene sequence: CDR1 DFQATT, CDR2 SNEGSKA (reference sequence). DNA of the CDR3: TGCAGTGCTAGAGCTAGCGGGAGGACCAATGAGCAGTTCTTC. Its translation is CSARASGRTNEQFF.

This clonotype was counted a few times. The chain is built from TRBV20-1 and TRBJ1-5, with unresolved D. This CDR3 is built from 13 residues. V lost 5 bases and J lost 2, with 10 bases in between. In germline, CDR1 is DFQATT, CDR2 SNEGSKA (reference sequence). The CDR3 region has the DNA TGCAGTGCTTGGGAGGAGGGCAATCAGCCCCAGCATTTT. As protein: CSAWEEGNQPQHF.

This clonotype has just a few counts. This chain links TRBV2 with TRBJ2-1, with 12 bases fitting TRBD2. Per the germline V gene, CDR1 is SNHLY and CDR2 is FYNNEI. The CDR3 consists of 15 residues. J lost 8 bases, V lost 4 bases, and 6 bases had no gene match. The CDR3 nucleotides are TGTGCCAGCAGTGTTCCTAGCGGGGGGGCCCATGAGCAGTTCTTC. Residues: CASSVPSGGAHEQFF.

V usage is TRBV6-5 and J usage is TRBJ2-1; 7 bases line up with TRBD1. Germline V gives CDR1 MNHEY, CDR2 SVGAGI. The V segment lost 0 bases and the J segment 5 bases; nucleotides outside the gene matches: 13. This CDR3 is built from 18 residues. The CDR3 DNA is TGTGCCAGCAGTTACTCGAGGCCACAGGGGATTCGGGACAATGAGCAGTTCTTC. Translated, it gives CASSYSRPQGIRDNEQFF.

This clonotype was seen a few times. The rearrangement links TRBV18 to TRBJ1-5; D may be TRBD1 (6 bases). This CDR3 has 16 amino acids. V was trimmed by 4 bases and J by 0 bases, leaving 13 bases between them. Germline V gene data show CDR1 as KGHSH and CDR2 as LQKENI. The CDR3 is CASSRDTPYSNQPQHF. In nucleotides, the CDR3 is TGTGCCAGCTCACGGGACACCCCTTATAGCAATCAGCCCCAGCATTTT. Full variable domain (remainder filled in from reference TRBV18 and TRBJ1-5): NAGVMQNPRHLVRRRGQEARLRCSPMKGHSHVYWYRQLPEEGLKFMVYLQKENIIDESGMPKERFSAEFPKEGPSILRIQQVVRGDSAAYFCASSRDTPYSNQPQHFGDGTRLSIL.

The gene calls are TRBV7-3 and TRBJ2-2; TRBD1 aligns across 10 bases. CDR3 length equals 14 residues. After removal of 10 bases from V and 5 bases from J, the junction contained 7 bases not matched to a gene. Germline V gene lookup returns CDR1 SGHTA and CDR2 FQGTGA. In DNA form, the CDR3 reads TGTGCCACCCAGCGGGACAGGGGTACCGGGGAGCTGTTTTTT. Encoded protein: CATQRDRGTGELFF.